This T cell receptor (beta chain) came from a study of CD8 T cells in Susac syndrome (dated by TCRdb to about 2019). About the full investigation: The study used repertoire sequencing to test whether antigen drove CD8+ T cell activation and differentiation in Susac syndrome. The clonality of the CD8+ T cell repertoire was compared across approximately 12 healthy donors, some 14 Susac syndrome patients and 15 multiple sclerosis patients. General findings and caveats noted by the study authors: The number of individuals in the TCR sequencing and HLA analysis was recognized as being relatively small.

RNA was extracted using the RNeasy kit, and about 0.45 to 1 microgram was reverse transcribed with random hexamers. The immunoSEQ multiplex PCR assay, which covers 54 Vbeta and 13 Jbeta segments, was used to amplify TCR beta CDR3 regions. PCR amplification bias was corrected using a synthetic template baseline for primer optimization and computational correction. For the original study's pipeline: Reads were assigned to V, D and J genes according to IMGT and analyzed in immunoSEQ Analyzer, with only productive sequences retained. Clonality was computed as one minus Shannon entropy normalized by log2 of the number of productive unique sequences. For each patient and control, public and private clones were evaluated among the 100 most prevalent clones. Clones were defined as Susac-specific when absent from the healthy and MS cohorts, from some 1,100 published viral clones and from other ImmuneACCESS disease sequences. TCRdb ran its own pipeline on the public reads, namely fastp trimming at Q25 and MiXCR clone calling, and kept in-frame beta chains. CDR3 protein duplicates are merged, each entry listing the most common genes and DNA. TCRdb assigned the V and J calls; the authors' analysis was not used. This sample gives around 300,000 distinct CDR3 sequences in total; roughly 85% of them show up just once. The ten largest account for approximately 0.2% of the sample.

From cysteine to phenylalanine, the CDR3 is 16 amino acids long. Just CDR3 DNA is preserved here, 48 bases in frame from base 1. Trimming at the junction amounts to 0 bases on V and 4 bases on J, and the germline ends lie 15 bases apart. Per the germline V gene (reference sequence), SEHNR is the CDR1 and FQNEAQ is the CDR2. With regard to this clonotype: Its specific antigen is unknown. No qualities accompany the bases; no much larger clone lies one base away.

High-throughput TCR beta sequencing profiled peripheral blood CD8+ and CD4+ T cells from healthy donors, Susac syndrome patients and multiple sclerosis patients. The multiple sclerosis controls were treatment-naive patients whose relapsing-remitting disease, either stable or active, fulfilled the revised McDonald criteria. Bulk CD8+ and CD4+ T cells were purified by magnetic negative isolation, whereas CD8+ TEMRA cells were enriched by FACS. Blood was drawn into EDTA tubes, processed within 24 hours, and PBMCs were isolated by density gradient centrifugation. PBMCs intended for TCR sequencing were frozen in liquid nitrogen and were later thawed in a 37 degrees C water bath. Purity of sorted or isolated CD4+, CD8+ and CD8+ TEMRA cells was at least 90%.

This TCR was sampled from a human donor with multiple sclerosis. The sequencing input was CD8+ T cells from PBMCs. The chain uses TRBV7-9 and TRBJ2-5, with no confidently assigned D gene. The encoded CDR3 is CASSLAPQGERETQYF. The DNA sequence is as follows: TGTGCCAGCAGCTTAGCGCCCCAAGGCGAACGAGAGACCCAGTACTTC.